The 2 T cell receptor beta chains listed next were all sequenced from one sample in a study of identical twins (dated by TCRdb to the mid-2010s). To prepare the library, 5' RACE was applied. The run used an Illumina HiSeq 2000. TCRdb handled the public reads itself, with Q25 trimming in fastp and clone calling in MiXCR, and kept productive beta chains. All rows with the same CDR3 protein become a single entry with the most common DNA and genes. The sample includes about 340,000 distinct CDR3 sequences, with over 9% observed a single time. Around 7.8% of the sample is in the top ten clones. This sample also belongs to another study, concerning yellow fever vaccine responses in identical twins.

Source material: CD8+ T cells sorted from blood. These receptors all come from a woman under 30 in good health.

Only a few counts were recorded for this clonotype. One end of the junction does not line up with germline, which may come from a read error. The chain carries TRBV9 and TRBJ2-3; no clear D. Germline CDR1 is SGDLS and CDR2 is YYNGEE. This CDR3 is built from 11 residues. The DNA for the CDR3 is TGTGCCAGCAGCGTAGACGGCCCGATAGTCTTT. Its translation is CASSVDGPIVF.

Many counts were recorded for this clonotype. The chain uses TRBV7-6 and TRBJ1-3, with D uncertain. From germline, CDR1 is SGHVS and CDR2 FNYEAQ. The ends were cut back, 3 bases at V and 2 bases at J, with 14 bases in the middle. CDR3 length: 16 amino acids. CDR3 DNA sequence: TGTGCCAGCAGCTTTCAAGTTGGTTGGGCTGGAAACACCATATATTTT. Protein: CASSFQVGWAGNTIYF.